These 7 T cell receptor beta chains share one sample of origin, sequenced in a study of cytomegalovirus exposure and HLA in healthy donors. Sequencing was performed with immunoSEQ multiplex PCR; in TCRdb, only in-frame clones are kept and a portion is missing. The sample includes 65,000 to 90,000 clones, roughly 95% seen only once; the top ten take approximately 3.4%. Sequencing was carried out using PBMCs. The receptors come from a man aged 18-30 years in good health and CMV-seronegative.

V and J are TRBV7-2 and TRBJ2-7; 9 bases agree with TRBD1. The CDR3 is 16 amino acids. CDR1 and CDR2 (germline): SGHTA, FQGNSA. The ends lost 5 bases at V and 3 bases at J; junction bases unmatched: 11. CDR3 coding DNA: TGTGCCAGCAGCCCTCCCCCCTTGGGACAGGGCTACGAGCAGTACTTC. Amino acid sequence: CASSPPPLGQGYEQYF.

The chain joins TRBV13 to TRBJ2-5; TRBD2 agrees at 9 bases. Germline values: CDR1 PRHDT, CDR2 FYEKMQ (reference sequence). This CDR3 spans 14 amino acids. V shed 5 bases and J 5 bases; nucleotides not matched to a gene: 6. The CDR3: CASSTTSGWETQYF. As DNA, the CDR3 is TGTGCCAGCAGCACGACTAGCGGATGGGAGACCCAGTACTTC.

The chain uses TRBV5-6 and TRBJ1-1, with 11 bases aligning to TRBD1. The CDR3 length is 14 residues. J was trimmed by 11 bases and V by 2 bases; bases with no gene match: 8. Germline CDR1 and CDR2: SGHDT and YYEEEE. The CDR3 DNA reads as TGTGCCAGCAGCTTCGGGGGGACAGGGGGTGAGGCTTTCTTT. Translated: CASSFGGTGGEAFF.

This clone appeared once. The V and J genes are TRBV6-5 and TRBJ2-7, with D perhaps matching TRBD2 (5 bases). Trimming cost V 2 bases and J 2 bases, with 13 bases left between them. CDR3 length equals 15 residues. CDR1 is MNHEY and CDR2 is SVGAGI in the germline V gene. CDR3 DNA sequence: TGTGCCAGCAGTTACCGGAGCCACGGGACCTACGAGCAGTACTTC. It specifies CASSYRSHGTYEQYF.

The chain has TRBV29-1 and TRBJ1-5; D is unresolved. This CDR3 contains 11 residues. From germline, CDR1 is SQVTM and CDR2 ANQGSEA. CDR3 amino acids: CRPAPASGKHF. Written as DNA, the CDR3 is TGCAGGCCCGCCCCCGCATCGGGGAAGCATTTT.

The gene calls are TRBV4-3 and TRBJ1-5, with 9 bases fitting TRBD1. The germline V gene encodes CDR1 LGHNA and CDR2 YSLEER. V shed 2 bases, J shed 7 bases, and the junction held 6 bases outside the gene matches. The CDR3 is 15 amino acids. The DNA of the CDR3 is TGCGCCAGCAGCCAACTAACGGGACAGGGACAGCCCCAGCATTTT. Its translation: CASSQLTGQGQPQHF.

The V and J genes are TRBV9 and TRBJ1-5, with TRBD1 as a possible D gene (6 bases). This CDR3 has 15 amino acids. V shed 0 bases and J shed 1 base, with 8 bases lying between them. Per the germline V gene, CDR1 is SGDLS and CDR2 is YYNGEE. The CDR3 bases are TGTGCCAGCAGCGTAGATGGACAGAGCAATCAGCCCCAGCATTTT. Its protein is CASSVDGQSNQPQHF.